This T cell receptor (beta chain) was documented in a study of OX40 agonist ivuxolimab in advanced cancers. For the study at large: Partial responses occurred in Three dose-escalation patients, one with hepatocellular carcinoma and two with cutaneous melanoma.

V lost 2 bases, J lost 6 bases, and 11 bases lay in between. Looked up from germline, CDR1 is SGHTA and CDR2 is FQGNSA. The length of the CDR3 is 14 residues. As for this clone: Its antigen is undetermined.

The protocol was immunoSEQ multiplex PCR, while the TCRdb copy is restricted to in-frame clones and leaves out a portion. The sample holds under 65,000 clones, approximately 91% seen once. Study findings and constraints: Clonal expansion was seen in CD4+ and CD8+ blood T cells by week 6 at 0.1 to 3.0 mg/kg.

Systemic immunosuppression or autoimmune disease history was grounds to exclude patients. The sequence came from an adult with an advanced solid tumor such as melanoma, head and neck, liver or kidney cancer. The sequencing here drew on CD4+ or CD8+ T cells sorted from blood, taken in a trial of the OX40 agonist ivuxolimab. The genes are TRBV7-2 and TRBJ1-5; TRBD1 is a possible D gene (5 bases). DNA for the CDR3: TGTGCCAGCAGCTTAAGTTTCCAGGGTCAGCCCCAGCATTTT. It specifies CASSLSFQGQPQHF.